The 8 T cell receptor beta chains reported below all come from one sample, sequenced in a study of vaccination and CD4 T cells after COVID-19. Cultured CD4+ T-cell DNA underwent Oncomine TCR Beta short-read sequencing. TCRdb reprocessed the PCR reads with MiXCR, giving one entry per CDR3 protein. This sample has 6,100 or so distinct CDR3 sequences, with about half found just once. Their antigen targets remain unknown. Treatment meaning: approximately 9-day PBMC culture with coronavirus spike peptide pools or control peptides (ViraFEST assay). The sample taken for sequencing was CD4+ T cells from blood, cultured in vitro. The receptors were gathered from a human donor who had recovered from COVID-19.

V usage is TRBV27 and J usage is TRBJ1-2, with 9 bases that match TRBD1. The germline V gene encodes CDR1 MNHEY and CDR2 SMNVEV (reference sequence). The junction had 9 bases not matched to a gene; V was cut back by 6 bases and J by 7 bases. The CDR3 covers 14 residues. This chain's CDR3 is CASSSGTGYLGYTF. CDR3 sequence (DNA): TGTGCCAGCAGCTCCGGGACAGGGTATCTTGGCTACACCTTC.

This clonotype was observed a few times. The J gene is TRBJ2-3, the V gene TRBV19, with D possibly being TRBD1 or TRBD2 (5 bases each). CDR1 is LNHDA and CDR2 is SQIVND in the germline V gene (reference sequence). This CDR3 region has 15 residues. The ends were cut back, 5 bases at V and 1 base at J, with 13 bases in the middle. The CDR3 nucleotides read TGTGCCAGTAGTTCTAGCTTGGGGGGCACAGATACGCAGTATTTT. Translated, it gives CASSSSLGGTDTQYF.

The CDR3, as DNA: TGTGCCATCAGTGGACAGGGCCGCTTGGGAGCTTTCTTT. Amino acids: CAISGQGRLGAFF. V gene TRBV10-3 combines with J gene TRBJ1-1; 7 bases fit TRBD1. From germline, CDR1 is ENHRY and CDR2 SYGVKD. After removal of 4 bases from V and 10 bases from J, the junction contained 9 bases not matched to a gene. The CDR3 is 13 residues long.

This rearrangement joins TRBV20-1 to TRBJ2-1; 8 positions match TRBD2. This CDR3 region has 17 residues. Per the germline V gene, CDR1 is DFQATT and CDR2 is SNEGSKA (reference sequence). Losses at the gene ends were 1 base for V and 0 bases for J; bases not matched to a gene: 8. The CDR3, as DNA: TGCAGTGCTAGAGGTTCGGGGGGGGGTGGCTCCTACAATGAGCAGTTCTTC. This codes for CSARGSGGGGSYNEQFF.

The gene calls are TRBV30 and TRBJ1-5; D call uncertain. V was cut by 0 bases and J by 6 bases, with 9 bases left in between. Germline loops: CDR1 GTSNPN, CDR2 SVGIG (reference sequence). This CDR3 has 13 residues. The chain's CDR3 is CAWSVLMGQPQHF. CDR3 sequence (DNA): TGTGCCTGGAGTGTACTAATGGGTCAGCCCCAGCATTTT.

The chain carries TRBV5-5 and TRBJ2-6, with no clear D. The CDR3 spans 15 residues. Germline assignment: CDR1 SGHKS and CDR2 YYEKEE (reference sequence). V lost 2 bases and J 1 base, leaving 7 bases between the germline ends. In DNA form, the CDR3 reads TGTGCCAGCAGCTTCTCAAGGTCTGGGGCCAACGTCCTGACTTTC. It yields the protein CASSFSRSGANVLTF.

The genes are TRBV11-3 and TRBJ1-2, with 12 bases lining up with TRBD1. Germline CDR1 is SGHNT and CDR2 is YENEEA. This CDR3 contains 15 residues. V gave up 5 bases and J gave up 5 bases; unmatched junction bases: 6. The CDR3 loop reads CASSKGTGGLYGYTF. As DNA, the CDR3 is TGTGCCAGCAGCAAAGGGACAGGGGGCCTTTATGGCTACACCTTC.

The sample holds one count of this clonotype. The V call is TRBV4-3, the J call TRBJ1-6, with TRBD1 matching over 7 bases. Germline trimming cut 4 bases from V and 7 bases from J; bases unmatched to any gene: 7. CDR3 length: 15 residues. Per the germline V gene, CDR1 is LGHNA and CDR2 is YSLEER. The CDR3 protein is CASSRQQGRNSPLHF. The CDR3 DNA is TGCGCCAGCAGCCGACAACAGGGGCGCAATTCACCCCTCCACTTT.